Following are 30 T cell receptor beta chains from one sample sequenced in a study of shared clonotypes between healthy human individuals. Method: immunoSEQ multiplex PCR; TCRdb's copy keeps in-frame clones and lacks some. The top ten clones hold under 0.45% of a sample with millions of clones, 85% to 95% of them seen once. Sample: naive CD4+ T cells from PBMCs. Subset: CD45RA+ positively selected. Receptor source: a man aged 18 to 29 in good health. Some clones in this sample may be carry-over from other donors' samples.

The rearrangement joins TRBV5-1 to TRBJ2-7; D gene unclear. Germline V gene lookup returns CDR1 SGHRS and CDR2 YFSETQ. The CDR3 contains 14 residues. Trimming stripped 2 bases from V and 3 bases from J, with 12 bases between. This chain's CDR3 is CASSFASDGYEQYF. The CDR3 region has the DNA TGCGCCAGCAGCTTTGCGTCGGACGGCTACGAGCAGTACTTC.

The chain combines TRBV6-6 with TRBJ1-2, with D perhaps TRBD1 (6 bases). Trimming left V 11 bases short and J 7 bases short, with 29 bases between. Per the germline V gene, CDR1 is MNHNY and CDR2 is SVGAGI (reference sequence). The CDR3 sequence is 16 residues long. CDR3 sequence (DNA): TGTGCCGCCAGCAGTTATAATCCCAGGGGAAGAGGTGGCTACACCTTC. It codes for CAASSYNPRGRGGYTF.

V gene TRBV19 combines with J gene TRBJ1-3; D unclear. Germline assignment: CDR1 LNHDA and CDR2 SQIVND (reference sequence). With 5 bases removed from V and 1 base from J, the gap between germline ends came to 15 bases. The length of the CDR3 is 16 residues. CDR3 amino acids: CASSGLRAISGNTIYF. The CDR3 DNA reads as TGTGCCAGTAGTGGGCTACGAGCGATTTCTGGAAACACCATATATTTT.

The sample holds one count of this clone. The chain has TRBV25-1 and TRBJ2-3; a weak D match, TRBD2 (5 bases). The germline V gene has CDR1 MGHDK and CDR2 SYGVNS. CDR3 size: 14 residues. Deletions cut 2 bases from V and 6 bases from J, with 12 bases between. CDR3 DNA: TGTGCCAGCAGTGAACCCTCGAGGGTCGATACGCAGTATTTT. Its protein is CASSEPSRVDTQYF.

The chain combines TRBV15 with TRBJ2-7, with 15 bases matching TRBD2. V shed 6 bases and J 1 base; nucleotides not matched to a gene: 10. The CDR3 length is 18 residues. Germline V gene data show CDR1 as LNHNV and CDR2 as YYDKDF (reference sequence). The CDR3 spells CATRGSGLAGGSSYEQYF. In DNA form, the CDR3 reads TGTGCCACCAGGGGATCGGGACTAGCGGGAGGTTCTTCCTACGAGCAGTACTTC.

The rearrangement links TRBV28 to TRBJ1-1, with 7 bases aligning to TRBD1. CDR3 length equals 16 residues. V was pared by 7 bases and J by 11 bases, with 22 bases of the junction left unmatched. Germline CDR1 is MDHEN and CDR2 is SYDVKM. The CDR3 nucleotides are TGTGCCAGCAACCCCCAGGGGGGGGGCGCTGATGATTCGGCTTTCTTT. Residues: CASNPQGGGADDSAFF.

V gene TRBV6-5 combines with J gene TRBJ1-5; D remains unclear. V gave up 6 bases and J gave up 5 bases, with 11 bases separating them. CDR1 and CDR2 (germline): MNHEY, SVGAGI. This CDR3 is built from 13 residues. The CDR3 sequence: CASSFDRDQPQHF. As DNA, the CDR3 is TGTGCCAGCAGCTTTGACCGCGATCAGCCCCAGCATTTT.

The chain carries TRBV4-2 and TRBJ2-1, with 13 bases lining up with TRBD2. The CDR3 extends over 20 amino acids. Per the germline V gene, CDR1 is LGHNA and CDR2 is YNFKEQ. V lost 1 base, J lost 8 bases, and 17 bases stayed unmatched. The CDR3 reads CASSQGPTSGRVSGVYEQFF. For the CDR3, the DNA is TGTGCCAGCAGCCAAGGACCAACTAGCGGGAGGGTGTCGGGGGTTTATGAGCAGTTCTTC.

CDR3 loop: CASSQEDREQFF. CDR3 nucleotides: TGTGCCAGCAGCCAAGAGGACAGGGAGCAGTTCTTC. The rearrangement joins TRBV4-2 to TRBJ2-1; 7 bases match TRBD1. V shed 0 bases, J shed 10 bases, and the junction held 0 bases outside the gene matches. Germline V gene lookup returns CDR1 LGHNA and CDR2 YNFKEQ. The CDR3 runs to 12 residues.

The gene calls are TRBV7-2 and TRBJ2-2; 7 nucleotides align to TRBD1. The V gene's germline CDR1 is SGHTA and CDR2 FQGNSA. The CDR3 sequence is 17 residues long. V lost 1 base and J lost 6; bases outside the gene matches: 11. Here the CDR3 DNA reads TGTGCCAGCAGCTTAGTAGGGGGCTTACGCCCCCCCGGGGAGCTGTTTTTT. Its translation: CASSLVGGLRPPGELFF.

The chain has TRBV25-1 and TRBJ1-1, with a possible D match to TRBD1 (6 bases). The CDR3 sequence is 14 residues long. The germline V gene encodes CDR1 MGHDK and CDR2 SYGVNS. V lost 4 bases, J lost 7 bases, and 16 bases lay in between. CDR3 DNA: TGTGCCAGCAGTGTGTTTCAGGGGACGAATGAAGCTTTCTTT. It is translated as CASSVFQGTNEAFF.

The V call is TRBV11-2, the J call TRBJ2-7; D perhaps matches TRBD2 (6 bases). Trimming removed 3 bases from V and 2 bases from J, with 11 bases in between. The CDR3 totals 14 residues. Germline loops: CDR1 SGHAT, CDR2 FQNNGV. CDR3 in amino acids: CASSFPGTPYEQYF. The CDR3 coding sequence is TGTGCCAGCAGCTTTCCGGGGACTCCCTACGAGCAGTACTTC.

The chain joins TRBV6-4 to TRBJ2-1; no definite D call. The CDR3 totals 11 residues. Trimming stripped 3 bases from V and 6 bases from J, with 3 bases between. Germline CDR1 reads MRHNA; CDR2 reads SNTAGT. The DNA for the CDR3 is TGTGCCAGCAGTGAACTCAATGAGCAGTTCTTC. Its protein product is CASSELNEQFF.

The chain recombines TRBV5-5 with TRBJ1-2; D is perhaps TRBD1 (5 bases). The CDR3 length is 15 residues. Germline values: CDR1 SGHKS, CDR2 YYEKEE (reference sequence). V was shortened by 4 bases and J by 9 bases, with 22 bases between the two germline ends. CDR3 residues: CASSRNPGRITRYTF. DNA for the CDR3: TGTGCCAGCAGCCGAAATCCGGGACGGATCACCCGCTACACCTTC. Variable domain in full (rest from reference TRBV5-5 and TRBJ1-2): DAGVTQSPTHLIKTRGQQVTLRCSPISGHKSVSWYQQVLGQGPQFIFQYYEKEERGRGNFPDRFSARQFPNYSSELNVNALLLGDSALYLCASSRNPGRITRYTFGSGTRLTVV.

This chain links TRBV5-1 with TRBJ2-7, with D perhaps being TRBD1 or TRBD2 (6 bases each). V was cut by 4 bases and J by 3 bases, with 20 bases left in between. The CDR3 runs 16 residues. Germline V CDR1 and CDR2: SGHRS, YFSETQ. CDR3 nucleotides: TGCGCCAGCAGCATCGGCGGGACACGGGAGAACTACGAGCAGTACTTC. It codes for CASSIGGTRENYEQYF.

The chain links TRBV9 to TRBJ2-7, with 11 nucleotides matching TRBD1. The CDR3 consists of 17 residues. V dropped 0 bases and J dropped 4; count of bases not matched to a gene: 9. The germline gives CDR1 SGDLS, CDR2 YYNGEE. Written as DNA, the CDR3 is TGTGCCAGCAGCGTAGCACCGGTGGGACAGGGGGGGTACGAGCAGTACTTC. This codes for CASSVAPVGQGGYEQYF.

The chain uses TRBV11-1 and TRBJ2-1; 12 bases map to TRBD2. There are 19 residues in the CDR3. CDR1 SGHAT and CDR2 FQDESV come from the germline V gene (reference sequence). V shed 5 bases, J shed 6 bases, and the junction held 17 bases outside the gene matches. CDR3 bases: TGTGCCAGCAGCGTTAGCGGGGGGTCTAGCGGGAGGGCAAGCAATGAGCAGTTCTTC. The encoded protein is CASSVSGGSSGRASNEQFF.

In this sample, this clone turned up once. As DNA, the CDR3 is TGCGCCAGCAGCCCGACGGGGCCGGGTAACTATGGCTACACCTTC. This translates into CASSPTGPGNYGYTF. The V and J genes are TRBV5-1 and TRBJ1-2; tentatively, D is TRBD1 (5 bases). Looked up from germline, CDR1 is SGHRS and CDR2 is YFSETQ. Trimming cost V 4 bases and J 1 base, with 14 bases left between them. This CDR3 region has 15 residues.

The V and J genes are TRBV6-5 and TRBJ1-1; D uncertain. V was clipped by 2 bases and J by 1 base, with 11 bases between them. The CDR3 is 15 amino acids. Germline V gene sequence: CDR1 MNHEY, CDR2 SVGAGI. The CDR3, as DNA: TGTGCCAGCAGTTACACCGCGCGGAAGAACACTGAAGCTTTCTTT. Translated, it gives CASSYTARKNTEAFF.

Notes on this clone: The identical CDR3 is also encoded by other nucleotide sequences in the sample. The chain joins TRBV6-5 to TRBJ2-7; D is possibly TRBD2 (5 bases). Germline-derived CDR1 and CDR2 are MNHEY and SVGAGI. This CDR3 has 12 residues. The germline V and J ends were trimmed by 2 bases and 6 bases, with 8 bases remaining between them. The CDR3 DNA is TGTGCCAGCAGTTACGCCGGAGGCGAGCAGTACTTC. This sequence encodes CASSYAGGEQYF.

The chain carries TRBV10-2 and TRBJ1-5, with D unclear. CDR3 length: 12 residues. V lost 4 bases, J lost 2 bases, and 3 bases lay in between. CDR1 is WSHSY, CDR2 SAAADI, per germline. DNA of the CDR3: TGCGCCAGCAGTGGAGGCAATCAGCCCCAGCATTTT. Translated, it gives CASSGGNQPQHF.

The chain carries TRBV5-1 and TRBJ2-2; 8 positions match TRBD1. This CDR3 is built from 18 residues. Per the germline V gene, CDR1 is SGHRS and CDR2 is YFSETQ. V was clipped by 4 bases and J by 7 bases; unmatched bases: 18. The CDR3 sequence: CASSPRTGRLDDGGELFF. The CDR3 DNA follows: TGCGCCAGCAGCCCAAGGACAGGGAGGCTAGATGATGGCGGGGAGCTGTTTTTT.

This clone was counted only a few times. This chain connects TRBV6-1 to TRBJ1-2; the match to TRBD1 covers 7 bases. V lost 1 base, J lost 4 bases, and 9 bases stayed unmatched. Germline values: CDR1 MNHNS, CDR2 SASEGT. The CDR3 is 16 amino acids. Here the CDR3 reads CASSEGGQPLVYGYTF. CDR3 sequence (DNA): TGTGCCAGCAGTGAAGGGGGACAGCCCCTTGTCTATGGCTACACCTTC.

V is TRBV28 and J is TRBJ2-3, with TRBD2 as a possible D gene (5 bases). The germline V gene has CDR1 MDHEN and CDR2 SYDVKM. Deletions cut 3 bases from V and 0 bases from J, with 10 bases between. The CDR3 runs 15 residues. CDR3 sequence: CASSFMRASTDTQYF. CDR3 DNA sequence: TGTGCCAGCAGTTTTATGCGGGCGAGCACAGATACGCAGTATTTT.

This clone has a single count. The chain joins TRBV11-2 to TRBJ2-3, with 10 bases identical to TRBD2. Germline loops: CDR1 SGHAT, CDR2 FQNNGV. CDR3 size: 17 residues. The trim removed 5 bases at V and 0 bases at J, leaving 8 bases unmatched. The CDR3 coding sequence is TGTGCCAGCAGCAAGGGAGCGGGAGGGACAAGCACAGATACGCAGTATTTT. Its protein product is CASSKGAGGTSTDTQYF.

The gene calls are TRBV6-1 and TRBJ2-3; the D gene is possibly TRBD2 (6 bases). Trimming removed 6 bases at V and 4 bases at J, with 17 bases between. The CDR3 is made up of 15 amino acids. Germline assignment: CDR1 MNHNS and CDR2 SASEGT. Written as DNA, the CDR3 is TGTGCCAGCAGGCGGGACCGCTCTGGGGCAGATACGCAGTATTTT. Amino acid sequence: CASRRDRSGADTQYF.

This sequence joins TRBV5-1 and TRBJ2-2, with 7 bases identical to TRBD2. The CDR3 runs 13 residues. From germline, CDR1 is SGHRS and CDR2 YFSETQ. V dropped 4 bases and J dropped 6; count of bases not matched to a gene: 3. Here the CDR3 reads CASSGGLAGELFF. In DNA form, the CDR3 reads TGCGCCAGCAGCGGCGGACTAGCCGGGGAGCTGTTTTTT.

This clone was detected only a few times. V and J are TRBV9 and TRBJ1-4, with D uncertain. This CDR3 comprises 13 residues. V lost 4 bases and J lost 12, with 16 bases in between. CDR1 and CDR2 from the germline V gene are SGDLS and YYNGEE. This CDR3 is CASSPSGGMQLFF. The CDR3 DNA is TGTGCCAGCAGCCCCTCGGGAGGGATGCAACTGTTTTTT.

Notes on this clone: Other DNA sequences within the sample encode an identical CDR3. The J gene is TRBJ2-5, the V gene TRBV2; perhaps TRBD2 as D (6 bases). With 6 bases removed from V and 5 bases from J, the gap between germline ends came to 7 bases. Germline-derived CDR1 and CDR2 are SNHLY and FYNNEI. The CDR3 extends over 11 amino acids. The CDR3 DNA follows: TGTGCCAGCAGCGCGGGGGAGACCCAGTACTTC. Its protein product is CASSAGETQYF.

The CDR3, as DNA: TGTGCCAGCAGGAGCCGGGAGGTTGCCTACGAGCAGTACTTC. Translating it yields CASRSREVAYEQYF. The chain has TRBV27 and TRBJ2-7; 7 bases line up with TRBD2. The CDR3 is 14 residues long. Trimming took 6 bases from V and 2 from J; bases not matched to a gene: 7. Germline values: CDR1 MNHEY, CDR2 SMNVEV (reference sequence).